Below are 5 T cell receptor beta chains sequenced from a single sample in a study of CD8+ T cells in alopecia areata. Extraction of RNA preceded its reverse transcription into cDNA, which served as the sequencing template. TCRdb keeps only in-frame clones here, not all; method: immunoSEQ multiplex PCR. The sample records more than 90,000 clones, 60% being singletons. Sample treatment: oral pan-JAK inhibitor, 5-10 mg twice daily. Sample: CD8+ T cells sorted from blood, taken between weeks 55 and 65, from a patient treated with tofacitinib. These receptors were collected from a human donor with alopecia areata.

CDR3 in DNA: TGTGCCACCAGACTCGCCCGGGACAGGCCTAACACTGAAGCTTTCTTT. This translates into CATRLARDRPNTEAFF. The chain couples TRBV15 to TRBJ1-1, with TRBD1 matching 8 bases. Trimming cost V 6 bases and J 2 bases; bases outside gene matches: 11. Germline V gives CDR1 LNHNV, CDR2 YYDKDF (reference sequence). CDR3 length: 16 residues.

The V call is TRBV2, the J call TRBJ1-2; 7 bases fit TRBD1. CDR1 and CDR2 (germline): SNHLY, FYNNEI. J was trimmed by 2 bases and V by 2 bases; bases with no gene match: 8. The CDR3 runs 16 residues. In nucleotides, the CDR3 is TGTGCCAGCAGTGAAAAGCGGGACAGCTCAAACTATGGCTACACCTTC. Protein product: CASSEKRDSSNYGYTF.

Details on this clone: The same CDR3 arises from other DNA sequences in this sample as well. This sequence joins TRBV15 and TRBJ1-1, with D hard to call. CDR1 is LNHNV and CDR2 is YYDKDF in the germline V gene (reference sequence). Trimming removed 0 bases at V and 1 base at J, with 3 bases between. There are 13 residues in the CDR3. This chain's CDR3 is CATSRDENTEAFF. In DNA, the CDR3 is TGTGCCACCAGCAGAGACGAGAACACTGAAGCTTTCTTT.

The chain carries TRBV9 and TRBJ2-1, with 9 bases fitting TRBD2. Germline trimming cut 0 bases from V and 5 bases from J; bases unmatched to any gene: 3. The CDR3 covers 15 residues. CDR1 SGDLS and CDR2 YYNGEE come from the germline V gene. CDR3 DNA sequence: TGTGCCAGCAGCGTAGAAGCGGGGGGAAACAATGAGCAGTTCTTC. It translates to CASSVEAGGNNEQFF.

The CDR3 sequence: CASGGDRYNEQFF. Here the CDR3 DNA reads TGCGCCAGCGGGGGGGACAGGTACAATGAGCAGTTCTTC. The J gene is TRBJ2-1, the V gene TRBV5-1; possibly TRBD1 for D (8 bases). V was cut by 7 bases and J by 4 bases, with 12 bases left in between. Per germline, CDR1 SGHRS and CDR2 YFSETQ. CDR3 length: 13 residues. Drawing the rest from reference TRBV5-1 and TRBJ2-1, the complete variable domain is KAGVTQTPRYLIKTRGQQVTLSCSPISGHRSVSWYQQTPGQGLQFLFEYFSETQRNKGNFPGRFSGRQFSNSRSEMNVSTLELGDSALYLCASGGDRYNEQFFGPGTRLTVL.